Following are 25 T cell receptor beta chains from one sample sequenced in a study of blood T cells in healthy people across ages. A second about 7 to 12 cycle PCR used barcoded and J-beta primers. TCRdb reprocessed the 5' RACE reads via MiXCR and lists one record per CDR3 protein. This table has about 1.6 million distinct CDR3 sequences, roughly 30% appearing once. Sequenced input: blood. The receptors shown here come from a woman aged 25 to 39 in good health.

The sample holds a few counts of this clonotype. The genes are TRBV20-1 and TRBJ2-1; 7 bases agree with TRBD2. Germline CDR1 reads DFQATT; CDR2 reads SNEGSKA (reference sequence). J lost 3 bases, V lost 5 bases, and 1 base had no gene match. The CDR3 is made up of 12 amino acids. CDR3 amino acids: CSAGGDYNEQFF. The CDR3 region has the DNA TGCAGTGCTGGGGGGGACTACAATGAGCAGTTCTTC.

Of note for this clonotype: A much larger clone lies a single base off, so this may be a read error. CDR3 coding DNA: TGCAGCGTTGGGCAGACACGAGAGACCCAGTACTTC. Amino acid sequence: CSVGQTRETQYF. V and J are TRBV29-1 and TRBJ2-5; D remains ambiguous. Trimming removed 4 bases from V and 4 bases from J, with 10 bases in between. The CDR3 runs 12 residues. Looked up from germline, CDR1 is SQVTM and CDR2 is ANQGSEA.

This clonotype was counted between two and nine times. The chain recombines TRBV20-1 with TRBJ2-7; 13 bases fit TRBD2. V dropped 6 bases and J dropped 4; count of bases not matched to a gene: 9. The CDR3 totals 15 residues. Looked up from germline, CDR1 is DFQATT and CDR2 is SNEGSKA (reference sequence). Here the CDR3 reads CSAPGTSGDPYEQYF. CDR3 nucleotide sequence: TGCAGTGCCCCGGGGACTAGCGGGGACCCTTACGAGCAGTACTTC.

V gene TRBV5-1 combines with J gene TRBJ2-1, with 11 positions matching TRBD2. This CDR3 spans 19 amino acids. Losses at the gene ends were 4 bases for V and 0 bases for J; bases not matched to a gene: 12. Germline-derived CDR1 and CDR2 are SGHRS and YFSETQ. In DNA, the CDR3 is TGCGCCAGCAGCCCCACCGGGACTAGCGGATCAAGCTCCTACAATGAGCAGTTCTTC. Translating it yields CASSPTGTSGSSSYNEQFF.

On this clonotype: A read error may account for a junction end that differs from germline. CDR3 sequence reads: CASSLGGTEEMFF. The CDR3 nucleotides are TGTGCCAGCAGCTTAGGCGGGACAGAGGAGATGTTTTTT. V is TRBV11-1 and J is TRBJ2-2; TRBD1 might be the D (7 bases). The CDR3 is 13 amino acids. CDR1 SGHAT and CDR2 FQDESV come from the germline V gene (reference sequence).

There are many counts of this clonotype. The chain has TRBV20-1 and TRBJ2-1; unclear D gene. Germline CDR1 DFQATT, CDR2 SNEGSKA (reference sequence). The CDR3 extends over 11 amino acids. The germline V and J ends were trimmed by 5 bases and 3 bases, with 5 bases remaining between them. The CDR3 reads CSAPDYNEQFF. The DNA for the CDR3 is TGCAGTGCTCCGGACTACAATGAGCAGTTCTTC.

This chain links TRBV5-1 with TRBJ1-2; 9 positions agree with TRBD1. Looked up from germline, CDR1 is SGHRS and CDR2 is YFSETQ. Trimming cost V 4 bases and J 4 bases; bases outside gene matches: 8. The CDR3 has 15 residues. CDR3 sequence reads: CASSVGQGVVYGYTF. In nucleotides, the CDR3 is TGCGCCAGCAGCGTGGGACAGGGTGTCGTCTATGGCTACACCTTC.

This clonotype was observed a single time. The junction departs from germline at one end; a sequencing error may be responsible. The J gene is TRBJ2-1, the V gene TRBV5-1; 8 bases are shared with TRBD2. The germline V gene has CDR1 SGHRS and CDR2 YFSETQ. The CDR3 has 15 amino acids. The CDR3 sequence: CVSSTSPGLDNEQFF. The CDR3 nucleotides are TGCGTCAGCAGCACAAGTCCGGGACTAGACAATGAGCAGTTCTTC.

There are a few counts of this clonotype. J is TRBJ2-3 and V is TRBV12-3 or TRBV12-4; D perhaps matches TRBD2 (5 bases). V was shortened by 7 bases and J by 2 bases, with 13 bases between the two germline ends. The CDR3 contains 14 residues. The CDR3 DNA reads TGTGCCAGCAATTGGGCGGGCCTCACAGATACGCAGTATTTT. Its protein product is CASNWAGLTDTQYF.

This clonotype has only one observation. The CDR3 spells CASSLGLASLNEQFF. In DNA form, the CDR3 reads TGCGCCAGCAGCTTGGGACTAGCGAGCTTAAATGAGCAGTTCTTC. The chain has TRBV5-1 and TRBJ2-1; 8 positions agree with TRBD2. V was pared by 0 bases and J by 7 bases, with 6 bases of the junction left unmatched. Germline lookup yields CDR1 SGHRS and CDR2 YFSETQ. The CDR3 covers 15 residues.

The genes are TRBV4-1 and TRBJ1-2; D unresolved. V was pared by 2 bases and J by 4 bases, with 11 bases between. CDR3 length: 14 residues. The germline gives CDR1 MGHRA, CDR2 YSYEKL. In DNA, the CDR3 is TGCGCCAGCAGCCAAAAGGATACATTCTATGGCTACACCTTC. Protein: CASSQKDTFYGYTF.

The genes are TRBV30 and TRBJ2-7, with TRBD1 identical over 10 bases. Germline V CDR1 and CDR2: GTSNPN, SVGIG (reference sequence). The V and J ends lost 2 bases and 3 bases, in that order; junction bases with no gene match: 4. There are 14 residues in the CDR3. In nucleotides, the CDR3 is TGTGCCTGGAGTTTCGGACAGGGGGTCTACGAGCAGTACTTC. It translates to CAWSFGQGVYEQYF. Full variable domain (remainder filled in from reference TRBV30 and TRBJ2-7): SQTIHQWPATLVQPVGSPLSLECTVEGTSNPNLYWYRQAAGRGLQLLFYSVGIGQISSEVPQNLSASRPQDRQFILSSKKLLLSDSGFYLCAWSFGQGVYEQYFGPGTRLTVT.

The chain is built from TRBV28 and TRBJ2-1, with TRBD1 matching 8 bases. Per germline, CDR1 MDHEN and CDR2 SYDVKM. The V segment lost 4 bases and the J segment 8 bases; nucleotides outside the gene matches: 10. There are 15 residues in the CDR3. The CDR3 DNA is TGTGCCAGCAGTTCGGGACAGGCTTCGGTCGATGAGCAGTTCTTC. This sequence encodes CASSSGQASVDEQFF.

This clonotype was counted only a few times. The chain's CDR3 is CASSESGTYNEQFF. The CDR3 DNA sequence: TGTGCCAGCAGCGAATCCGGGACGTACAATGAGCAGTTCTTC. This chain links TRBV12-3 or TRBV12-4 with TRBJ2-1, with D possibly being TRBD1 or TRBD2 (5 bases each). The CDR3 has 14 amino acids. Trimming took off 6 bases at V and 4 bases at J, with 13 bases between the two ends.

This clonotype was seen at least ten times. The chain employs TRBV29-1 and TRBJ2-5; the match to TRBD1 covers 8 bases. Germline CDR1 reads SQVTM; CDR2 reads ANQGSEA. The CDR3 has 14 amino acids. Trimming at V came to 4 bases and at J to 5 bases, leaving 9 bases not matched to a gene. CDR3 DNA: TGCAGCGTTGGAGGAACAGGGGGAGCGGAGACCCAGTACTTC. This translates into CSVGGTGGAETQYF.

This clonotype was observed a few times. This chain joins TRBV6-2 or TRBV6-3 and TRBJ2-1; D is ambiguous. V gave up 4 bases and J gave up 1 base, with 11 bases separating them. CDR1 and CDR2 from the germline V gene are MNHEY and SVGEGT. The CDR3 totals 15 residues. The CDR3 sequence: CASSLSSPSYNEQFF. CDR3 nucleotides: TGTGCCAGCAGTTTATCCAGCCCATCCTACAATGAGCAGTTCTTC.

In its sample, this clonotype was seen a few times. The V and J genes are TRBV28 and TRBJ2-5, with D perhaps matching TRBD2 (6 bases). This CDR3 has 13 residues. V lost 7 bases to trimming and J lost 4 bases, with 13 bases between them. Looked up from germline, CDR1 is MDHEN and CDR2 is SYDVKM. The CDR3 sequence: CASNIGGGETQYF. CDR3 coding DNA: TGTGCCAGCAACATCGGGGGAGGAGAGACCCAGTACTTC.

This clonotype was seen once. This sequence joins TRBV6-4 and TRBJ2-5, with unresolved D. Germline CDR1 reads MRHNA; CDR2 reads SNTAGT. Trimming shortened V by 2 bases and J by 11 bases, and 18 bases separated the two germline ends. The CDR3 has 14 residues. As DNA, the CDR3 is TGTGCCAGCAGTGACCTCGGCGGCACGGGTGAGCAGTACTTC. This encodes CASSDLGGTGEQYF.

This clonotype was seen ten or more times. The V and J genes are TRBV6-2 or TRBV6-3 and TRBJ2-7, with 12 bases identical to TRBD2. Germline CDR1 and CDR2: MNHEY and SVGEGT. The CDR3 is 13 amino acids. The V and J ends lost 9 bases and 7 bases, in that order; junction bases with no gene match: 7. CDR3 protein: CASLTSGGREQYF. In nucleotides, the CDR3 is TGTGCCAGTCTGACTAGCGGGGGTCGAGAGCAGTACTTC.

The V gene is TRBV6-6, the J gene TRBJ1-2; D uncertain. The germline CDR1 and CDR2 sequences are MNHNY and SVGAGI (reference sequence). Deletions cut 2 bases from V and 8 bases from J, with 12 bases between. The CDR3 is 13 amino acids. The CDR3 sequence is CASSYPPAGGYTF. CDR3 bases: TGTGCCAGCAGTTACCCCCCAGCCGGGGGCTACACCTTC.

This clonotype showed up just a few times. The gene calls are TRBV5-1 and TRBJ2-7; TRBD1 agrees at 7 bases. V was clipped by 4 bases and J by 0 bases; unmatched bases: 13. CDR3 length: 17 residues. The germline CDR1 and CDR2 sequences are SGHRS and YFSETQ. The DNA of the CDR3 is TGCGCCAGCAGCCTACAGACTATGACAGGGCACTCCTACGAGCAGTACTTC. Its translation: CASSLQTMTGHSYEQYF.

The genes are TRBV7-3 and TRBJ2-3, with 12 bases identical to TRBD2. The CDR3 loop spans 17 amino acids. V shed 5 bases, J shed 4 bases, and the junction held 10 bases outside the gene matches. Germline V lookup: CDR1 SGHTA, CDR2 FQGTGA. The DNA for the CDR3 is TGTGCCAGCAGCCACGGGGCTAGCGGGAGGGGGTCAGATACGCAGTATTTT. Amino acids: CASSHGASGRGSDTQYF.

The chain uses TRBV7-9 and TRBJ2-1; D perhaps matches TRBD2 (6 bases). CDR1 is SEHNR and CDR2 is FQNEAQ in the germline V gene (reference sequence). CDR3 length: 16 residues. The germline V and J ends were trimmed by 7 bases and 5 bases, with 21 bases remaining between them. CDR3 nucleotide sequence: TGTGCCAGCATCCACATTCGGGGGAGCCTTAACAATGAGCAGTTCTTC. Its protein product is CASIHIRGSLNNEQFF.

A few counts support this clonotype. The V gene is TRBV20-1, the J gene TRBJ1-1; 7 bases line up with TRBD1. J was trimmed by 3 bases and V by 6 bases; bases with no gene match: 13. The CDR3 length is 15 residues. Germline assignment: CDR1 DFQATT and CDR2 SNEGSKA (reference sequence). The DNA for the CDR3 is TGCAGTGCCCTGAGCAGGGGGATAGGACACACTGAAGCTTTCTTT. Protein product: CSALSRGIGHTEAFF.

This clonotype was seen only a few times. This sequence joins TRBV6-1 and TRBJ2-7; TRBD1 agrees at 7 bases. CDR3 size: 13 residues. With V trimmed by 9 bases and J by 0 bases, 5 bases remained unmatched. The V gene's germline CDR1 is MNHNS and CDR2 SASEGT. The CDR3 reads CASKGTVSYEQYF. Here the CDR3 DNA reads TGTGCCAGTAAAGGGACAGTCTCCTACGAGCAGTACTTC.